Each of the 26 T cell receptor gamma chains below was sequenced from the same sample in a study of Vδ1+ human thymocytes. General observations from the study: In the thymus, TRG and TRD repertoires looked highly polyclonal with Gaussian CDR3 lengths.

The template was reverse-transcribed extracted RNA. The CDR3 regions were amplified by multiplex PCR from V-gene primers to a constant-region primer. TCRdb re-identified clones in the multiplex PCR reads via CATT. Of about 36,000 gamma-chain clones in the sample, around 21% are singletons; the top ten hold 1.9%. These receptors have no known antigen. The sample comprised Vdelta1+ gamma-delta thymocytes from the thymus. Stated subset: FACS-sorted CD3+ TCRalphabeta- TCRVdelta1+ TCRVdelta2- thymocytes. The receptors derive from a girl in the first two years of life who had congenital heart surgery.

Points on this clone: A read error may explain this, as a much larger clone is one base away. Distinct nucleotide sequences in the sample also encode this CDR3. The chain uses TRGV3 and TRGJ1 or TRGJ2. The CDR3 sequence is 13 residues long. Germline V gives CDR1 VTNTFY, CDR2 YDVSTARD (reference sequence). Trimming at V came to 1 base and at J to 3 bases, leaving 3 bases not matched to a gene. CDR3 amino acids: CATWDRLYYKKLF. The CDR3 DNA reads TGTGCCACCTGGGACAGACTTTATTATAAGAAACTCTTT.

The chain employs TRGV4 and TRGJ1 or TRGJ2. This CDR3 contains 14 residues. The ends lost 0 bases at V and 10 bases at J; junction bases unmatched: 12. Germline assignment: CDR1 EGSTGY and CDR2 YDSYTSSV. CDR3 in amino acids: CATWDGPHARKKLF. In DNA form, the CDR3 reads TGTGCCACCTGGGATGGGCCTCACGCCCGGAAGAAACTCTTT.

This clone was observed a handful of times. The gene calls are TRGV4 and TRGJ1 or TRGJ2. Germline V lookup: CDR1 EGSTGY, CDR2 YDSYTSSV. The CDR3 runs to 13 residues. V dropped 4 bases and J dropped 13; count of bases not matched to a gene: 16. Here the CDR3 reads CATWDGLYRRKLF. CDR3 sequence (DNA): TGTGCCACCTGGGACGGTCTATATCGGCGAAAACTCTTT.

The sample holds a few counts of this clone. The rearrangement links TRGV9 to TRGJ1 or TRGJ2. V was pared by 3 bases and J by 8 bases, with 10 bases of the junction left unmatched. In germline, CDR1 is GITISATS, CDR2 ISYDGTV (reference sequence). The CDR3 loop spans 13 amino acids. The CDR3 nucleotides are TGTGCCTTGTGGGAGCCCGAAGGAAATAAGAAACTCTTT. This encodes CALWEPEGNKKLF.

This chain joins TRGV4 and TRGJ1 or TRGJ2. The germline V gene has CDR1 EGSTGY and CDR2 YDSYTSSV. Unmatched junction bases numbered 9, after V lost 2 bases and J lost 2 bases. The CDR3 sequence is 15 residues long. In DNA, the CDR3 is TGTGCCACCTGGGATGTCAACCCTCATTATTATAAGAAACTCTTT. It specifies CATWDVNPHYYKKLF.

The chain is built from TRGV3 and TRGJ1 or TRGJ2. The CDR3 totals 16 residues. Trimming took 3 bases from V and 3 from J; bases not matched to a gene: 14. Germline CDR1 VTNTFY, CDR2 YDVSTARD (reference sequence). Here the CDR3 DNA reads TGTGCCACCTGGGACGGAACTCCTCCATTTTATTATAAGAAACTCTTT. Amino acids: CATWDGTPPFYYKKLF.

In the case of this clone: A much more abundant neighbour one base away suggests this may be a read error. The genes are TRGV3 and TRGJ1 or TRGJ2. V shed 3 bases, J shed 4 bases, and the junction held 6 bases outside the gene matches. From germline, CDR1 is VTNTFY and CDR2 YDVSTARD (reference sequence). This CDR3 has 13 amino acids. Written as DNA, the CDR3 is TGTGCCACCTGGGACGGGGTATATTATAAGAAACTCTTT. It codes for CATWDGVYYKKLF.

This clone was counted a few times. The chain joins TRGV9 to TRGJ1 or TRGJ2. CDR1 and CDR2 from the germline V gene are GITISATS and ISYDGTV (reference sequence). The CDR3 is made up of 10 amino acids. The V and J ends lost 8 bases and 8 bases, in that order; junction bases with no gene match: 6. DNA for the CDR3: TGTGCCTTGTTCGGGCATAAGAAACTCTTT. Translated, it gives CALFGHKKLF.

The chain employs TRGV4 and TRGJ1 or TRGJ2. J gave up 4 bases and V 0 bases, and 6 bases lay outside the gene matches. Germline-derived CDR1 and CDR2 are EGSTGY and YDSYTSSV. This CDR3 is built from 14 residues. CDR3 coding DNA: TGTGCCACCTGGGATGGGCATACCTATTATAAGAAACTCTTT. Translated, it gives CATWDGHTYYKKLF.

This clone was detected only a few times. The sample carries other DNA sequences with the same CDR3. The chain uses TRGV8 and TRGJP1. Trimming cost V 3 bases and J 8 bases; bases outside gene matches: 3. The CDR3 covers 12 residues. The V gene's germline CDR1 is VENAVY and CDR2 YDSYNSRV. CDR3 loop: CATWDPGWFKIF. The CDR3 DNA is TGTGCCACCTGGGATCCAGGTTGGTTCAAGATATTT.

The chain carries TRGV9 and TRGJP2. J lost 3 bases, V lost 0 bases, and 7 bases had no gene match. Germline V gene sequence: CDR1 GITISATS, CDR2 ISYDGTV (reference sequence). The length of the CDR3 is 16 residues. CDR3 residues: CALWEVCRGSDWIKTF. The CDR3 region has the DNA TGTGCCTTGTGGGAGGTGTGTAGGGGTAGTGATTGGATCAAGACGTTT.

The chain links TRGV2 to TRGJ1 or TRGJ2. The ends lost 2 bases at V and 10 bases at J; junction bases unmatched: 8. The V gene's germline CDR1 is EGSNGY and CDR2 YDSYNSKV. This CDR3 is 12 amino acids long. CDR3 nucleotides: TGTGCCACCTGGGACGCGTTACTCAAGAAACTCTTT. It yields the protein CATWDALLKKLF.

This clone was detected only a few times. The chain links TRGV4 to TRGJ1 or TRGJ2. Looked up from germline, CDR1 is EGSTGY and CDR2 is YDSYTSSV. CDR3 length: 16 amino acids. The V gene end was trimmed by 0 bases and the J gene end by 10 bases; junction bases not matched to a gene: 18. The CDR3 DNA is TGTGCCACCTGGGATGGGCCCAATCCCCCCTATTCCAAGAAACTCTTT. Encoded protein: CATWDGPNPPYSKKLF.

This clone turned up a few times. The J gene is TRGJ1 or TRGJ2, the V gene TRGV3. V was clipped by 0 bases and J by 1 base; unmatched bases: 6. The germline CDR1 and CDR2 sequences are VTNTFY and YDVSTARD (reference sequence). The CDR3 spans 15 residues. CDR3 loop: CATWDRPFNYYKKLF. CDR3 bases: TGTGCCACCTGGGACAGGCCATTCAATTATTATAAGAAACTCTTT.

This clone occurred a few times. This sequence joins TRGV8 and TRGJ1 or TRGJ2. J gave up 3 bases and V 4 bases, and 9 bases lay outside the gene matches. The length of the CDR3 is 14 residues. CDR1 is VENAVY, CDR2 YDSYNSRV, per germline. CDR3 nucleotide sequence: TGTGCCACCTGGGACGGATCGGCTTATTATAAGAAACTCTTT. Translating it yields CATWDGSAYYKKLF.

The rearrangement links TRGV3 to TRGJ1 or TRGJ2. Per the germline V gene, CDR1 is VTNTFY and CDR2 is YDVSTARD (reference sequence). V gave up 2 bases and J gave up 6 bases; unmatched junction bases: 13. This CDR3 comprises 15 residues. CDR3 coding DNA: TGTGCCACCTGGGACACCCCATTTATGAGTTATAAGAAACTCTTT. Protein sequence: CATWDTPFMSYKKLF.

This clone was counted only a few times. This rearrangement joins TRGV9 to TRGJ1 or TRGJ2. Germline V gene sequence: CDR1 GITISATS, CDR2 ISYDGTV (reference sequence). The CDR3 runs to 13 residues. V lost 3 bases to trimming and J lost 4 bases; unmatched junction nucleotides: 6. As DNA, the CDR3 is TGTGCCTTGTGGGAGACAATCTATTATAAGAAACTCTTT. This codes for CALWETIYYKKLF.

This clone was observed a handful of times. This chain uses TRGV9 with TRGJP2. CDR3 length equals 12 residues. Trimming cost V 2 bases and J 7 bases; bases outside gene matches: 1. Germline assignment: CDR1 GITISATS and CDR2 ISYDGTV (reference sequence). CDR3 protein: CALWEADWIKTF. The CDR3 DNA follows: TGTGCCTTGTGGGAGGCTGATTGGATCAAGACGTTT.

A word on this clone: Other nucleotide sequences from this sample produce the same CDR3. This chain uses TRGV2 with TRGJ1 or TRGJ2. CDR3 length: 12 amino acids. Per the germline V gene, CDR1 is EGSNGY and CDR2 is YDSYNSKV. Germline trimming cut 0 bases from V and 10 bases from J; bases unmatched to any gene: 6. The DNA of the CDR3 is TGTGCCACCTGGGACGGGCCAGGGAAGAAACTCTTT. Translation: CATWDGPGKKLF.

This clone was observed a handful of times. The sample holds other DNA sequences that translate to the same CDR3. V is TRGV3 and J is TRGJ1 or TRGJ2. Germline lookup yields CDR1 VTNTFY and CDR2 YDVSTARD (reference sequence). V trimming: 0 bases; J trimming: 12 bases; junction bases outside the gene matches: 5. The CDR3 has 11 amino acids. In nucleotides, the CDR3 is TGTGCCACCTGGGACAGGCACAGGAAACTCTTT. This gives the protein CATWDRHRKLF.

The chain has TRGV3 and TRGJ1 or TRGJ2. Per the germline V gene, CDR1 is VTNTFY and CDR2 is YDVSTARD (reference sequence). Unmatched junction bases numbered 6, after V lost 1 base and J lost 3 bases. The CDR3 consists of 14 residues. The CDR3 sequence is CATWDRNFYYKKLF. The CDR3 DNA sequence: TGTGCCACCTGGGACAGAAACTTTTATTATAAGAAACTCTTT.

The sample holds a few counts of this clone. Other DNA sequences of this sample code for an identical CDR3. The chain links TRGV9 to TRGJ1 or TRGJ2. Per germline, CDR1 GITISATS and CDR2 ISYDGTV (reference sequence). This CDR3 has 11 residues. V gave up 4 bases and J gave up 6 bases; unmatched junction bases: 3. The DNA for the CDR3 is TGTGCCTTGTGGGATGGTTATAAGAAACTCTTT. It translates to CALWDGYKKLF.

The sample holds a few counts of this clone. Other nucleotide sequences in the sample specify the same CDR3. This sequence joins TRGV4 and TRGJ1 or TRGJ2. Per the germline V gene, CDR1 is EGSTGY and CDR2 is YDSYTSSV. This CDR3 comprises 15 residues. V trimming: 1 base; J trimming: 0 bases; junction bases outside the gene matches: 6. The chain's CDR3 is CATWDGPKNYYKKLF. The CDR3 coding sequence is TGTGCCACCTGGGATGGACCCAAGAATTATTATAAGAAACTCTTT.

The sample holds a few counts of this clone. The rearrangement links TRGV4 to TRGJ1 or TRGJ2. This CDR3 is built from 13 residues. The V gene end was trimmed by 5 bases and the J gene end by 7 bases; junction bases not matched to a gene: 11. Germline values: CDR1 EGSTGY, CDR2 YDSYTSSV. The CDR3, as DNA: TGTGCCACCTGGGTTCCGGATGCGTATAAGAAACTCTTT. Encoded protein: CATWVPDAYKKLF.

Relative to its sample, this clone is medium-sized. The identical CDR3 is also encoded by other nucleotide sequences in the sample. This sequence joins TRGV2 and TRGJ1 or TRGJ2. From germline, CDR1 is EGSNGY and CDR2 YDSYNSKV. Germline trimming cut 0 bases from V and 7 bases from J; bases unmatched to any gene: 6. The CDR3 is made up of 13 amino acids. The CDR3 is CATWDGPGYKKLF. The CDR3 DNA reads as TGTGCCACCTGGGACGGGCCGGGATATAAGAAACTCTTT.

This clone has only a few counts. The chain joins TRGV2 to TRGJ1 or TRGJ2. Trimming removed 1 base from V and 14 bases from J; junction bases left unmatched: 8. CDR3 size: 11 residues. The germline V gene has CDR1 EGSNGY and CDR2 YDSYNSKV. The chain's CDR3 is CATWDGTRELF. The DNA for the CDR3 is TGTGCCACCTGGGACGGTACCCGGGAACTCTTT.